These 8 T cell receptor beta chains share one sample of origin, sequenced in a study of early T cells in non-severe SARS-CoV-2 infection. TCRdb reprocessed the 5' RACE reads via MiXCR and lists one record per CDR3 protein. The repertoire holds about 110,000 distinct CDR3 sequences, with about 12% as singletons. Input material: whole blood. Every receptor here comes from an adult who was a healthcare worker with PCR-confirmed SARS-CoV-2 infection or an uninfected control (not recorded which).

This clonotype occurred a few times. V usage is TRBV27 and J usage is TRBJ1-1; D gene unclear. V lost 7 bases and J lost 3, with 15 bases in between. The CDR3 length is 14 residues. The germline V gene has CDR1 MNHEY and CDR2 SMNVEV (reference sequence). CDR3 DNA sequence: TGTGCCAGCATTCGGGTAGGCTATTACACTGAAGCTTTCTTT. Amino acid sequence: CASIRVGYYTEAFF.

This clonotype has a count of ten or more. The chain has TRBV28 and TRBJ2-2, with D perhaps matching TRBD1 (6 bases). The germline CDR1 and CDR2 sequences are MDHEN and SYDVKM. This CDR3 has 18 amino acids. V lost 5 bases and J lost 5, with 24 bases in between. CDR3 DNA: TGTGCCAGCAGTGTAGGCCTTCGCAGGGGTTCTGTAACCGGGGAGCTGTTTTTT. Amino acid sequence: CASSVGLRRGSVTGELFF.

This clonotype has a count of ten or more. The chain employs TRBV5-6 and TRBJ1-2, with D possibly TRBD1 on 5 matching bases. V lost 3 bases to trimming and J lost 3 bases, with 18 bases between them. Per the germline V gene, CDR1 is SGHDT and CDR2 is YYEEEE. The CDR3 spans 16 residues. DNA of the CDR3: TGTGCCAGCAGCTGGGTTGAAATGGGGCCCCACTATGGCTACACCTTC. Translating it yields CASSWVEMGPHYGYTF. The full variable domain, its missing parts supplied by reference TRBV5-6 and TRBJ1-2, is DAGVTQSPTHLIKTRGQQVTLRCSPKSGHDTVSWYQQALGQGPQFIFQYYEEEERQRGNFPDRFSGHQFPNYSSELNVNALLLGDSALYLCASSWVEMGPHYGYTFGSGTRLTVV.

The chain combines TRBV10-3 with TRBJ2-1; TRBD2 agrees at 12 bases. Germline lookup yields CDR1 ENHRY and CDR2 SYGVKD. V dropped 5 bases and J dropped 3; count of bases not matched to a gene: 5. The CDR3 runs 16 residues. The DNA of the CDR3 is TGTGCCATCAGTTCTACTAGCGGGGGGTTCTACAATGAGCAGTTCTTC. Residues: CAISSTSGGFYNEQFF.

This clonotype was detected only a few times. This chain joins TRBV27 and TRBJ1-1; the D gene is possibly TRBD1 (5 bases). The V end was cut by 10 bases, the J end by 1 base, with 13 bases between. CDR1 is MNHEY, CDR2 SMNVEV, per germline (reference sequence). CDR3 length: 13 amino acids. Here the CDR3 DNA reads TGTGCCACCGCGGGACGGCAGAACACTGAAGCTTTCTTT. Protein product: CATAGRQNTEAFF.

This clonotype was detected a few times. This chain uses TRBV5-4 with TRBJ2-7; TRBD1 matches at 10 bases. The CDR3 covers 14 residues. Germline V gene sequence: CDR1 SGHNT, CDR2 YYREEE (reference sequence). The V gene end was trimmed by 4 bases and the J gene end by 2 bases; junction bases not matched to a gene: 3. The CDR3 region has the DNA TGTGCCAGCAGCGTGGACAGGGGGACCTACGAGCAGTACTTC. It specifies CASSVDRGTYEQYF.

This clonotype was observed a handful of times. The V gene is TRBV20-1, the J gene TRBJ2-1; D is uncertain. The V end was cut by 6 bases, the J end by 8 bases, with 11 bases between. Germline V CDR1 and CDR2: DFQATT, SNEGSKA (reference sequence). The CDR3 spans 11 residues. The CDR3 DNA reads TGCAGTGCGCCATTGCTCCATGAGCAGTTCTTC. Protein: CSAPLLHEQFF.

The rearrangement joins TRBV29-1 to TRBJ2-2; D could derive from TRBD1 or TRBD2 (5 bases each). Germline CDR1 and CDR2: SQVTM and ANQGSEA. V was trimmed by 4 bases and J by 6 bases, leaving 15 bases between them. The CDR3 spans 14 residues. CDR3 bases: TGCAGCGTTGTAGGGGCAGAGGGGTCCGGGGAGCTGTTTTTT. Its protein is CSVVGAEGSGELFF.